This T cell receptor beta chain is from a study of blood T cell repertoires in COVID-19. From germline, CDR1 is SGHTS and CDR2 YDEGEE. The CDR3 has 16 residues. With V trimmed by 1 base and J by 7 bases, 9 bases remained unmatched. Assay: immunoSEQ multiplex PCR; the TCRdb copy retains only in-frame clones and omits some. The table records 25,000 to 35,000 clones, 87% of them present only once. The sequenced sample was peripheral blood. The receptor's source is a man in his 60s with active COVID-19. The chain has TRBV5-8 and TRBJ2-1; TRBD1 agrees at 9 bases. CDR3: CASSLWQGTGWNEQFF. Here the CDR3 DNA reads TGTGCCAGCAGCTTGTGGCAGGGGACAGGGTGGAATGAGCAGTTCTTC.